This T cell receptor (beta chain) derives from a study of immune characterization of retroperitoneal liposarcoma. MiXCR, applied by TCRdb to the PCR reads, yields one record per CDR3 protein. The table includes around 12,000 distinct CDR3 sequences, around 50% detected once. This clonotype occurred a few times. The receptor was derived from a female donor with retroperitoneal liposarcoma. Sequenced sample: tumor tissue.

In nucleotides, the CDR3 is TGTGCCAGCAGCCCACTAGCGGGGATTATGCGAGATGAGCAGTACTTC. Residues: CASSPLAGIMRDEQYF. The chain employs TRBV12-3 or TRBV12-4 and TRBJ2-1; 10 nucleotides align to TRBD2. The J call may be mistaken, given a closer DNA end match to TRBJ2-7. This CDR3 comprises 16 residues.